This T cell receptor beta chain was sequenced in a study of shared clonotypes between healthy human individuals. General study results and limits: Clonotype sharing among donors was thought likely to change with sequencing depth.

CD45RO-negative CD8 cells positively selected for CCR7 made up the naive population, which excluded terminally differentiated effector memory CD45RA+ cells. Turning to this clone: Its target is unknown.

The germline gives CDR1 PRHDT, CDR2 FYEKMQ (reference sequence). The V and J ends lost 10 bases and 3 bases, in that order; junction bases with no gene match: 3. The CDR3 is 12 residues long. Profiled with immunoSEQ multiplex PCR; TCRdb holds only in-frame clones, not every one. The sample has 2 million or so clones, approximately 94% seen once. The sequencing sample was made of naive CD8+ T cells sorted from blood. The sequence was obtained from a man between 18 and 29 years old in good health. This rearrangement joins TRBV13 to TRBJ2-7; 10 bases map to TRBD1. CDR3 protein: CATGTGDYEQYF. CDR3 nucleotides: TGTGCCACAGGGACAGGGGACTACGAGCAGTACTTC.